One sample yielded the 16 T cell receptor beta chains listed below, sequenced in a study of spatial heterogeneity in lung cancer. Time point defined: sample taken at primary tumor resection. Material for sequencing was whole RNA from tumor, nontumor lung or frozen PBMC, left unsorted. TCRdb reprocessed the 5' RACE reads with MiXCR, giving one entry per CDR3 protein. The sample carries about 48,000 distinct CDR3 sequences, about 5.8% recorded once. The sample here was PBMCs, taken at surgery. These receptors were collected from a male donor with early-stage non-small cell lung cancer.

This clonotype occurred once. The chain joins TRBV20-1 to TRBJ2-3; D may be TRBD2 (5 bases). V lost 3 bases, J lost 2 bases, and 6 bases lay in between. Germline V gene data show CDR1 as DFQATT and CDR2 as SNEGSKA (reference sequence). This CDR3 has 12 residues. CDR3 protein: CSARRVTDTQYF. The CDR3 bases are TGCAGTGCTAGGCGGGTCACAGATACGCAGTATTTT.

This clonotype was seen ten or more times. The CDR3 DNA follows: TGTGCCATCAGTGGCCAAAGGACATCTGAAGGCTACACCTTC. It yields the protein CAISGQRTSEGYTF. This chain joins TRBV10-3 and TRBJ1-2, with D possibly TRBD1 on 5 matching bases. Germline V gene data show CDR1 as ENHRY and CDR2 as SYGVKD. CDR3 length equals 14 residues. Trimming stripped 4 bases from V and 8 bases from J, with 17 bases between.

This clonotype was seen at least ten times. The V call is TRBV20-1, the J call TRBJ2-3, with 8 bases matching TRBD2. The trim removed 1 base at V and 3 bases at J, leaving 12 bases unmatched. Germline values: CDR1 DFQATT, CDR2 SNEGSKA (reference sequence). The CDR3 is made up of 17 amino acids. The DNA of the CDR3 is TGCAGTGCTAGAGGAGTAGCGGGGTCCGTTGGGACAGATACGCAGTATTTT. Its protein product is CSARGVAGSVGTDTQYF.

This clonotype has a count of ten or more. This chain's CDR3 is CASSLRGYNEQFF. The CDR3 DNA sequence: TGTGCCAGCAGCTTAAGGGGTTACAATGAGCAGTTCTTC. The chain couples TRBV7-3 to TRBJ2-1; no clear D gene. V was shortened by 1 base and J by 4 bases, with 5 bases between the two germline ends. Germline values: CDR1 SGHTA, CDR2 FQGTGA. CDR3 length: 13 residues.

This clonotype is labeled as medium-sized (0.01 to 0.1%). The chain joins TRBV5-1 to TRBJ2-3; the match to TRBD2 covers 12 bases. Germline-derived CDR1 and CDR2 are SGHRS and YFSETQ. The V segment lost 4 bases and the J segment 5 bases; nucleotides outside the gene matches: 11. This CDR3 comprises 17 residues. The CDR3 DNA follows: TGCGCCAGCAGCCGTGGCCCTAGCGGGAGGGCCGAAGATACGCAGTATTTT. It is translated as CASSRGPSGRAEDTQYF.

This clonotype was recorded many times. The CDR3 loop is CASSLVRNTGELFF. The CDR3 nucleotides read TGCGCCAGCAGCTTGGTACGCAACACCGGGGAGCTGTTTTTT. The rearrangement uses TRBV5-1 and TRBJ2-2; D remains unclear. The CDR3 totals 14 residues. CDR1 is SGHRS and CDR2 is YFSETQ in the germline V gene. Trimming took off 0 bases at V and 2 bases at J, with 5 bases between the two ends. Supplemented by reference TRBV5-1 and TRBJ2-2, the full variable domain reads KAGVTQTPRYLIKTRGQQVTLSCSPISGHRSVSWYQQTPGQGLQFLFEYFSETQRNKGNFPGRFSGRQFSNSRSEMNVSTLELGDSALYLCASSLVRNTGELFFGEGSRLTVL.

Ten or more counts support this clonotype. The V and J genes are TRBV19 and TRBJ2-1, with 7 bases lining up with TRBD1. This CDR3 has 16 amino acids. Trimming cost V 4 bases and J 0 bases; bases outside gene matches: 6. Germline CDR1 and CDR2: LNHDA and SQIVND (reference sequence). The CDR3 region is CASSTPRQGSYNEQFF. CDR3 in DNA: TGTGCCAGTAGTACGCCCCGACAGGGCTCCTACAATGAGCAGTTCTTC.

The table lists this clonotype with a few counts. The chain couples TRBV5-5 to TRBJ2-1; no reliable D call. Trimming stripped 0 bases from V and 8 bases from J, with 12 bases between. Per germline, CDR1 SGHKS and CDR2 YYEKEE (reference sequence). The CDR3 extends over 14 amino acids. In nucleotides, the CDR3 is TGTGCCAGCAGCTTGGTGCCAGTCCGGCATGAGCAGTTCTTC. Its protein is CASSLVPVRHEQFF.

This clonotype has a count of ten or more. The CDR3 region is CASSLTGIGFQPQHF. CDR3 in DNA: TGTGCCAGCAGCTTGACAGGGATTGGGTTTCAGCCCCAGCATTTT. The chain recombines TRBV7-8 with TRBJ1-5, with 7 bases lining up with TRBD1. Germline trimming cut 3 bases from V and 6 bases from J; bases unmatched to any gene: 8. Germline V CDR1 and CDR2: SGHVS, FQNEAQ. There are 15 residues in the CDR3.

This clonotype was recorded at least ten times. The chain uses TRBV3-1 and TRBJ1-5, with D hard to call. Germline V gene lookup returns CDR1 LGHDT and CDR2 YNNKEL (reference sequence). With 5 bases removed from V and 0 bases from J, the gap between germline ends came to 8 bases. The length of the CDR3 is 14 residues. The CDR3 loop is CASSGSDSNQPQHF. As DNA, the CDR3 is TGTGCCAGCAGCGGCAGCGATAGCAATCAGCCCCAGCATTTT.

This clonotype was seen many times. The rearrangement links TRBV7-2 to TRBJ2-1, with D hard to call. The ends were cut back, 5 bases at V and 1 base at J, with 9 bases in the middle. Germline CDR1 SGHTA, CDR2 FQGNSA. The CDR3 runs 14 residues. The DNA for the CDR3 is TGTGCCAGCAGCCCCCCCCGGTCCTACAATGAGCAGTTCTTC. Translated: CASSPPRSYNEQFF.

This clonotype was found many times. V is TRBV27 and J is TRBJ1-5; 7 nucleotides align to TRBD1. This CDR3 region has 15 residues. V was pared by 6 bases and J by 0 bases, with 5 bases of the junction left unmatched. The germline V gene has CDR1 MNHEY and CDR2 SMNVEV (reference sequence). CDR3 sequence: CASRPGQISNQPQHF. The CDR3 nucleotides are TGTGCCAGCAGACCGGGACAGATTAGCAATCAGCCCCAGCATTTT.

The sample holds many counts of this clonotype. The chain's CDR3 is CASSSSGTVSYEQYF. The CDR3 DNA sequence: TGTGCCAGCAGTTCTTCCGGGACCGTCTCCTACGAGCAGTACTTC. This rearrangement joins TRBV28 to TRBJ2-7, with D perhaps TRBD1 or TRBD2 (5 bases each). Trimming cost V 4 bases and J 0 bases, with 13 bases left between them. Germline V gives CDR1 MDHEN, CDR2 SYDVKM. This CDR3 is 15 amino acids long.

This clonotype has a count of ten or more. The chain employs TRBV5-1 and TRBJ1-2; a possible D gene is TRBD1 (5 bases). The germline V gene has CDR1 SGHRS and CDR2 YFSETQ. The CDR3 totals 14 residues. With 3 bases removed from V and 3 bases from J, the gap between germline ends came to 12 bases. This CDR3 reads CASSWGDGDYGYTF. The CDR3 DNA reads TGCGCCAGCAGCTGGGGGGACGGAGACTATGGCTACACCTTC.

This chain links TRBV7-2 with TRBJ2-1, with TRBD2 as a possible D gene (6 bases). Trimming shortened V by 5 bases and J by 8 bases, and 19 bases separated the two germline ends. Germline V CDR1 and CDR2: SGHTA, FQGNSA. The CDR3 covers 15 residues. DNA for the CDR3: TGTGCCAGCAGCACGGGGACTCTTCGTTGGGATGAGCAGTTCTTC. Encoded protein: CASSTGTLRWDEQFF.

This clonotype showed up many times. The rearrangement uses TRBV4-1 and TRBJ2-3; D gene ambiguous. CDR3 length: 12 amino acids. Germline V gives CDR1 MGHRA, CDR2 YSYEKL. V shed 4 bases and J shed 8 bases, with 10 bases lying between them. CDR3 amino acids: CASSPPLGTQYF. CDR3 in DNA: TGCGCCAGCAGCCCCCCATTGGGTACGCAGTATTTT.